This TCR beta chain was profiled in a study of T cell responses to AZD1222 COVID-19 vaccine. Study at large: Second doses that came at about 4 or about 12 weeks were put together. Study findings and constraints: Spike-specific TCR breadth and depth rose after two AZD1222 doses. Baseline seropositivity occurred in only six AZD1222 recipients. White British people made up most donors, females outnumbered males, and clonal diversity was possibly underestimated.

Of note for this clone: Its target is not known.

The assay was immunoSEQ multiplex PCR, and TCRdb's table has in-frame clones only and misses some. The table lists about 130,000 clones, over 85% of them singletons. The CDR3 spans 19 residues. Germline V gene lookup returns CDR1 LGHNA and CDR2 YSLEER. The sequence was obtained from an adult in good health. This specimen consisted of peripheral blood, obtained on day 0 of AZD1222 vaccination. The chain recombines TRBV4-3 with TRBJ2-6, with D possibly being TRBD1 (6 bases). The CDR3 nucleotides are TGCCCCCCCCGCCGGCGCTATCTACAGGGCAACTCTGGGGCCAACGTCCTGACTTTC. It encodes CPPRRRYLQGNSGANVLTF.